Listed below are T cell receptor beta chains from one sample, sequenced in a study of T-cell memory formation after mild COVID-19. From the 5' RACE reads, TCRdb called clonotypes with MiXCR, one entry per CDR3 protein. Of approximately 210,000 distinct CDR3 sequences in the sample, about 17% were seen once. The sequenced sample consisted of PBMCs or a T cell subset sorted from them (not recorded which). The receptor set was obtained from an adult woman who had mild COVID-19 (a few samples of this study predate the infection). Cell type and time point are not known. CDR3s include the opening cysteine and the closing phenylalanine or tryptophan. Fields, in order: V gene, CDR3 length, D gene, clone size, J gene, CDR3 DNA, CDR3 protein. D genes are given only for firm matches. Some rows mark clone size as missing; the rest say once, few, many or name a class of expanded clone.

V: TRBV5-1
length: 14
D: TRBD1
size: NA
J: TRBJ1-2
DNA: TGCGCCAGCAGCCACTTGGACAGGGTCCATGGCTACACCTTC
CDR3: CASSHLDRVHGYTF

V: TRBV7-2
length: 17
D: NA
size: many
J: TRBJ1-5
DNA: TGTGCCAGCAGCTCATCCTTAAGTCTTTATAGCAATCAGCCCCAGCATTTT
CDR3: CASSSSLSLYSNQPQHF

V: TRBV20-1
length: 15
D: NA
size: few
J: TRBJ2-1
DNA: TGCAGTGCTAGTTTCGAGCGGAGCTCCTACAATGAGCAGTTCTTC
CDR3: CSASFERSSYNEQFF

V: TRBV7-2
length: 14
D: NA
size: NA
J: TRBJ2-1
DNA: TGTGCCAGTGCCTCTAGCGCCACGTACAATGAGCAGTTCTTC
CDR3: CASASSATYNEQFF

V: TRBV3-1
length: 16
D: NA
size: NA
J: TRBJ2-7
DNA: TGTGCCAGCAGCCAAGACCTGTCAGCCAGGACCTACGAGCAGTACTTC
CDR3: CASSQDLSARTYEQYF

V: TRBV9
length: 14
D: TRBD2
size: many
J: TRBJ2-5
DNA: TGTGCCAGCAGCGTCGGGACTACCTTGGAGACCCAGTACTTC
CDR3: CASSVGTTLETQYF

V: TRBV27
length: 13
D: NA
size: NA
J: TRBJ1-5
DNA: TGTGCCAGCATGGGGGCAAGCAATCAGCCCCAGCATTTT
CDR3: CASMGASNQPQHF

V: TRBV24-1
length: 16
D: TRBD1
size: many
J: TRBJ1-5
DNA: TGTGCCACCAGTGACCGCGGGACAGGGGGGGATCAGCCCCAGCATTTT
CDR3: CATSDRGTGGDQPQHF

V: TRBV5-1
length: 16
D: NA
size: NA
J: TRBJ2-2
DNA: TGCGCCAGCAGCACGAGTAGCCTAGAGAACACCGGGGAGCTGTTTTTT
CDR3: CASSTSSLENTGELFF

V: TRBV15
length: 16
D: TRBD2
size: many
J: TRBJ2-1
DNA: TGTGCCACCAGCAGATTCGGACTAGCGGGGCTTAATGAGCAGTTCTTC
CDR3: CATSRFGLAGLNEQFF

V: TRBV14
length: 13
D: NA
size: NA
J: TRBJ1-2
DNA: TGTGCCAGCAGCCAATCCAGGACCGTCGGCTACACCTTC
CDR3: CASSQSRTVGYTF

V: TRBV7-3
length: 13
D: TRBD1
size: few
J: TRBJ2-2
DNA: TGTGCCAGCAGCCGGACAGGCACCGGGGAGCTGTTTTTT
CDR3: CASSRTGTGELFF

V: TRBV10-3
length: 15
D: NA
size: few
J: TRBJ2-7
DNA: TGTGCCATCAGTGACCCGACTAGTGCCCCCACCTTGCAGTACTTC
CDR3: CAISDPTSAPTLQYF

V: TRBV11-2
length: 14
D: NA
size: NA
J: TRBJ1-1
DNA: TGTGCCAGCAGCCGGGGTATTGGGGGCACTGAAGCTTTCTTT
CDR3: CASSRGIGGTEAFF

V: TRBV5-1
length: 14
D: NA
size: NA
J: TRBJ2-7
DNA: TGCGCCAGCAGCTTAGCGGACAGATCCTACGAGCAGTACTTC
CDR3: CASSLADRSYEQYF

V: TRBV2
length: 15
D: NA
size: NA
J: TRBJ2-2
DNA: TGTGCCAGCAGTGAAGTGCGGTCGAACACCGGGGAGCTGTTTTTT
CDR3: CASSEVRSNTGELFF

V: TRBV9
length: 14
D: TRBD1
size: many
J: TRBJ2-1
DNA: TGTGCCAGCAGCTGGACAGGGGACTACAATGAGCAGTTCTTC
CDR3: CASSWTGDYNEQFF

V: TRBV20-1
length: 15
D: TRBD2
size: NA
J: TRBJ2-2
DNA: TGCAGTGCTAGGCCTAGCGGGAGGAGCACCGGGGAGCTGTTTTTT
CDR3: CSARPSGRSTGELFF

V: TRBV5-4
length: 15
D: TRBD1
size: NA
J: TRBJ2-2
DNA: TGTGCCAGCAGCTGGGACAGGGGAGACACCGGGGAGCTGTTTTTT
CDR3: CASSWDRGDTGELFF

V: TRBV7-6
length: 14
D: NA
size: NA
J: TRBJ2-2
DNA: TGTGCCAGCGCGGCAAACGGGGACACCGGGGAGCTGTTTTTT
CDR3: CASAANGDTGELFF

V: TRBV2
length: 16
D: TRBD1
size: NA
J: TRBJ2-7
DNA: TGTGCCAGCAGTGATTTTGGACAGGTTTACTCCTACGAGCAGTACTTC
CDR3: CASSDFGQVYSYEQYF

V: TRBV10-3
length: 14
D: TRBD1
size: few
J: TRBJ2-7
DNA: TGTGCCACGACCCCGGGACAGAGCCGTCGGGGGCAGTACTTC
CDR3: CATTPGQSRRGQYF

V: TRBV20-1
length: 15
D: NA
size: few
J: TRBJ1-5
DNA: TGCAGTGCTAGAGATCTGGGACACAGCAATCAGCCCCAGCATTTT
CDR3: CSARDLGHSNQPQHF

V: TRBV20-1
length: 15
D: TRBD1
size: NA
J: TRBJ1-6
DNA: TGCAGTGCTAGGACAGGGCCCGCTGGGCATTCACCCCTCCACTTT
CDR3: CSARTGPAGHSPLHF

V: TRBV7-3
length: 13
D: NA
size: few
J: TRBJ2-7
DNA: TGTGCCAGCAGCTTAACGGTCCGGGGCGAGCAGTACTTC
CDR3: CASSLTVRGEQYF

V: TRBV12-3/TRBV12-4
length: 14
D: NA
size: NA
J: TRBJ2-7
DNA: TGTGCCAGCAGTTACGGTGGGGGGTTCTACGAGCAGTACTTC
CDR3: CASSYGGGFYEQYF

V: TRBV12-3/TRBV12-4
length: 12
D: NA
size: many
J: TRBJ2-5
DNA: TGTGCCAGCAGCCAAGTAGGGGAGACCCAGTACTTC
CDR3: CASSQVGETQYF

V: TRBV29-1
length: 11
D: NA
size: NA
J: TRBJ1-1
DNA: TGCAGCGTTGAAGAAGGGAGCGGGGCTTTCTTT
CDR3: CSVEEGSGAFF

V: TRBV3-1
length: 11
D: NA
size: NA
J: TRBJ1-1
DNA: TGTGCCAGCAGCCAGTTCTCTGAAGCTTTCTTT
CDR3: CASSQFSEAFF

V: TRBV4-1
length: 16
D: NA
size: few
J: TRBJ2-3
DNA: TGCGCCAGCAGCCCCTCGGTGGGGCGGCTCACAGATACGCAGTATTTT
CDR3: CASSPSVGRLTDTQYF

V: TRBV7-2
length: 14
D: NA
size: NA
J: TRBJ2-7
DNA: TGTGCCAGCAGCTTAGGACAGGTTCCCTACGAGCAGTACTTC
CDR3: CASSLGQVPYEQYF

V: TRBV2
length: 14
D: NA
size: few
J: TRBJ1-1
DNA: TGTGCCAGCAGTGTAGGCAGGGTAGCGGCTGAAGCCTTCTTT
CDR3: CASSVGRVAAEAFF